This T cell receptor beta chain originates from a study of T-cell memory formation after mild COVID-19. Overall study context: Each donor largely had its own TCR clusters. Study-wide results and caveats: Contracting clones from day 15 to 85 had balanced CD4/CD8; later expanders favoured CD4+.

Remarks on this clonotype: No antigen is known for it.

TCRdb re-called the 5' RACE reads with MiXCR, one entry per CDR3 protein. The data hold hundreds of thousands of distinct CDR3 sequences, with around 21% observed a single time. V was cut by 1 base and J by 5 bases, with 16 bases left in between. The CDR3 is 16 residues long. Per germline, CDR1 SGHTA and CDR2 FQGNSA. The sequence came from an adult woman who had mild COVID-19 (a few samples of this study predate the infection). Cell type and time point are not known. Sequencing used PBMCs or a T cell subset sorted from them (not recorded which). V usage is TRBV7-2 and J usage is TRBJ2-3; a weak D match, TRBD2 (6 bases). The CDR3 loop reads CASSLDKVGGIDTQYF. CDR3 DNA: TGTGCCAGCAGCTTAGATAAAGTGGGGGGAATAGATACGCAGTATTTT.